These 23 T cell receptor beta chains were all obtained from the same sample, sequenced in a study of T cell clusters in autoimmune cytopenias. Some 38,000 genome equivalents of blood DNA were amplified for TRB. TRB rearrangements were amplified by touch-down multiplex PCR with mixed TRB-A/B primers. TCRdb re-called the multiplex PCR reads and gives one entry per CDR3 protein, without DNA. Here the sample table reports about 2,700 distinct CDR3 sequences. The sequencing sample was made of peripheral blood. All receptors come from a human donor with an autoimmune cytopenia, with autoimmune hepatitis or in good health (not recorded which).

CDR3 loop: CASSLIRSGSVTGELFF. V and J are TRBV5-1 and TRBJ2-2; TCRdb picks TRBD2, but there is no DNA to check that call. Germline loops: CDR1 SGHRS, CDR2 YFSETQ. The CDR3 is 17 amino acids.

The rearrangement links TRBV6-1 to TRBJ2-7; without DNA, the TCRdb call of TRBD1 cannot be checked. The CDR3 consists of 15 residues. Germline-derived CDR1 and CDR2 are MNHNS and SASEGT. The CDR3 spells CASSTRQASSYEQYF.

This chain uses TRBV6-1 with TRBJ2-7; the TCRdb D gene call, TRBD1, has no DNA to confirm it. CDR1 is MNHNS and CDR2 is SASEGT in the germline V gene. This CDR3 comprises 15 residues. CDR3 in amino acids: CAIRPTTGLSYEQYF.

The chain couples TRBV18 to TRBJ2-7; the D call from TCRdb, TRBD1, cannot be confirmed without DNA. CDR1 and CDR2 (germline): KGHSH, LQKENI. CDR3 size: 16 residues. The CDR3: CASSPPQQGVRYEQYF.

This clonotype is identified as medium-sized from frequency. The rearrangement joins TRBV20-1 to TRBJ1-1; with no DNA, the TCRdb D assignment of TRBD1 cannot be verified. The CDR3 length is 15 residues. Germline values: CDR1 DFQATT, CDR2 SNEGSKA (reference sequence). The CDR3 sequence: CSARDHRETNTEAFF.

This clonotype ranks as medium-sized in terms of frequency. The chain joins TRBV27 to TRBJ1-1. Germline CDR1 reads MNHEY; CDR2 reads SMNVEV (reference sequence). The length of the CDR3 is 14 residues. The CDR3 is CASSAYMDNTEAFF.

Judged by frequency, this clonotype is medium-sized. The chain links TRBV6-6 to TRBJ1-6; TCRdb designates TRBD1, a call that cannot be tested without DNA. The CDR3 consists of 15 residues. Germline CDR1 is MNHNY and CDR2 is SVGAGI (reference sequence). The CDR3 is CASSPRTGANSPLHF.

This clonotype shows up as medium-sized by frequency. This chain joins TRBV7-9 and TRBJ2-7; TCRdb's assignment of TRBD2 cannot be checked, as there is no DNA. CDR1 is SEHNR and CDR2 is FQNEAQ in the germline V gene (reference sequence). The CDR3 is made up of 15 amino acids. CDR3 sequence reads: CASSGVAGVSYEQYF.

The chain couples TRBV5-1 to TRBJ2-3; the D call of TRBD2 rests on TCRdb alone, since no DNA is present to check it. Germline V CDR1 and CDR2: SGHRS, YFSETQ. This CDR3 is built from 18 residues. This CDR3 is CASSSGTSGRYSTDTQYF.

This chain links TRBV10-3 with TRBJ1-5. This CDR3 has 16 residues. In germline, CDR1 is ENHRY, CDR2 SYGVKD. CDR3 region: CAISESGVRGNQPQHF.

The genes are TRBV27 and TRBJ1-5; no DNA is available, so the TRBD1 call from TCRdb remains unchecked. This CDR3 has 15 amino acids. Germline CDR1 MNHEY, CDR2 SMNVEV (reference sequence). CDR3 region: CASSSVGVGNQPQHF.

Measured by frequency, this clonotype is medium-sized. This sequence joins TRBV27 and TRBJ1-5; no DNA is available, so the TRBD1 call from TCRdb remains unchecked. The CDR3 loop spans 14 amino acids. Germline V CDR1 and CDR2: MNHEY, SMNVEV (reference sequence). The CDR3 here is CASSPTGPDQPQHF.

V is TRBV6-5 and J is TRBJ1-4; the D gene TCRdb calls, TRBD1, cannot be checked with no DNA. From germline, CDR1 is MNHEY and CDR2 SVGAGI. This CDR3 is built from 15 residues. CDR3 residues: CASRLTGESNEKLFF.

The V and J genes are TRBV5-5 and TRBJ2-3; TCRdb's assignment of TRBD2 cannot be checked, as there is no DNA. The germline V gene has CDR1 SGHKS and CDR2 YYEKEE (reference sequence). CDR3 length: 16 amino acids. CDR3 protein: CASSTGLAAFTDTQYF. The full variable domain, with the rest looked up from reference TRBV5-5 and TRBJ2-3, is DAGVTQSPTHLIKTRGQQVTLRCSPISGHKSVSWYQQVLGQGPQFIFQYYEKEERGRGNFPDRFSARQFPNYSSELNVNALLLGDSALYLCASSTGLAAFTDTQYFGPGTRLTVL.

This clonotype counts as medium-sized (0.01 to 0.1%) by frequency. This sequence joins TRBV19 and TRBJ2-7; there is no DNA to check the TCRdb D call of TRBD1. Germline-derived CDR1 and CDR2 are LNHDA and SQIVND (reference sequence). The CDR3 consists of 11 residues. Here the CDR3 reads CASTLRAGIDF.

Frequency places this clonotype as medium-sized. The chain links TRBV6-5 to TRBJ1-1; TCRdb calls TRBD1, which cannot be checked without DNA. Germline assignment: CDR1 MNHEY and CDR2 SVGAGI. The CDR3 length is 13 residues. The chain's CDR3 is CASSTGGHTEAFF.

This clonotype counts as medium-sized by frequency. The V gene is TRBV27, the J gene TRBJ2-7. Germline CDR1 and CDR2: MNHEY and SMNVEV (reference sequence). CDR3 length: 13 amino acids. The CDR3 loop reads CASSFGALYEQYF.

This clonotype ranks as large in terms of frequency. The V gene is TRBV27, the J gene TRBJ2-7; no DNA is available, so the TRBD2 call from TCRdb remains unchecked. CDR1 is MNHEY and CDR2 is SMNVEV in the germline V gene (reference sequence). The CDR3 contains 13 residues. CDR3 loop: CASSSTAAGEQYF.

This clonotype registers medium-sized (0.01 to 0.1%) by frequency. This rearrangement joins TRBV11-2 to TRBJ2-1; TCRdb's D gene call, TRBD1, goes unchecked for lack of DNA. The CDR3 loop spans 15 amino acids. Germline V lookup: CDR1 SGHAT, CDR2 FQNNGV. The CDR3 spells CASSFGTGYYNEQFF.

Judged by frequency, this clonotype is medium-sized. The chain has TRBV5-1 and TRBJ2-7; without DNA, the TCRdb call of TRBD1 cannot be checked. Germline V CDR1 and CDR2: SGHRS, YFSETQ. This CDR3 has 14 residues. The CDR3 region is CASSQTGTAYEQYF.

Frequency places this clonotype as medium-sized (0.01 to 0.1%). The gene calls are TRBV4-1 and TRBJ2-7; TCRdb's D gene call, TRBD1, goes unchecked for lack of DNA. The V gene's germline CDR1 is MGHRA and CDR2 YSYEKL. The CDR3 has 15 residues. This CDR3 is CASSQDKAGKNEQYF.

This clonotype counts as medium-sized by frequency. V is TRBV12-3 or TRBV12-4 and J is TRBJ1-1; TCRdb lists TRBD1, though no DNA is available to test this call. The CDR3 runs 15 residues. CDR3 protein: CASNHPGARNTEAFF.

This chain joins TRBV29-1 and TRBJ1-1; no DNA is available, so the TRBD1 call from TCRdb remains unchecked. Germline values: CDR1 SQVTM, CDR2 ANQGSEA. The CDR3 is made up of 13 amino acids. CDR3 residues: CSTGEGRGAEAFF.